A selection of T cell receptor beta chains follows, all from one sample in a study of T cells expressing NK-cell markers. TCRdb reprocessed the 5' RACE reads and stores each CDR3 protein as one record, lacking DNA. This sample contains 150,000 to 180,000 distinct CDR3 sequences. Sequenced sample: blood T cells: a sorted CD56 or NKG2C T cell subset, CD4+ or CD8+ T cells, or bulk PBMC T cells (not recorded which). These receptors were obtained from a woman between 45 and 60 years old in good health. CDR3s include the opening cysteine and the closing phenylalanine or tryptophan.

cdr3_aa: CASSGDYTADTQYF; j_call: TRBJ2-3; v_call: TRBV27
cdr3_aa: CASSPTDRPNYGYTF; j_call: TRBJ1-2; v_call: TRBV14
cdr3_aa: CASSLKAGTSGNTGELFF; j_call: TRBJ2-2; v_call: TRBV7-9
cdr3_aa: CASSLESQDSPLHF; j_call: TRBJ1-6; v_call: TRBV12-3/TRBV12-4
cdr3_aa: CASEAVTTGELFF; j_call: TRBJ2-2; v_call: TRBV12-3/TRBV12-4
cdr3_aa: CASSLAQGLFTGELFF; j_call: TRBJ2-2; v_call: TRBV5-1
cdr3_aa: CASSAGQVDETQYF; j_call: TRBJ2-5; v_call: TRBV7-9
cdr3_aa: CASSLQHVSGYNEQFF; j_call: TRBJ2-1; v_call: TRBV27
cdr3_aa: CASSQGDRRAYEQYF; j_call: TRBJ2-7; v_call: TRBV4-1
cdr3_aa: CASSFGLAAAYEQYF; j_call: TRBJ2-7; v_call: TRBV27
cdr3_aa: CASSPGTGEPTGALHF; j_call: TRBJ1-6; v_call: TRBV6-1
cdr3_aa: CASSPLSKDEQFF; j_call: TRBJ2-1; v_call: TRBV3-1
cdr3_aa: CASSDSSGLTDTQYF; j_call: TRBJ2-3; v_call: TRBV2
cdr3_aa: CASSHTPPDYGYTF; j_call: TRBJ1-2; v_call: TRBV27
cdr3_aa: CASSTDGQPGETQYF; j_call: TRBJ2-5; v_call: TRBV5-1
cdr3_aa: CASLGTSGYNEQFF; j_call: TRBJ2-1; v_call: TRBV4-2
cdr3_aa: CASSPLVAGRYTYNEQFF; j_call: TRBJ2-1; v_call: TRBV3-1
cdr3_aa: CASSQKGSGFEAFF; j_call: TRBJ1-1; v_call: TRBV4-1
cdr3_aa: CATRRLNTQYF; j_call: TRBJ2-3; v_call: TRBV15
cdr3_aa: CSASIFLAGVFETQYF; j_call: TRBJ2-5; v_call: TRBV20-1
cdr3_aa: CASKEAVTGELFF; j_call: TRBJ2-2; v_call: TRBV4-2
cdr3_aa: CSVWAGARGQFF; j_call: TRBJ2-1; v_call: TRBV29-1
cdr3_aa: CASSLGWRLEQYF; j_call: TRBJ2-7; v_call: TRBV5-4
cdr3_aa: CASSFRGRVTDTQYF; j_call: TRBJ2-3; v_call: TRBV5-5